The rows below give T cell receptor beta chains drawn from one sample of a study of blood T cell repertoires in COVID-19. Profiling relied on immunoSEQ multiplex PCR, and the TCRdb table lists in-frame clones only, not all of them. The repertoire includes around 200,000 clones, around 84% of them detected once, and roughly 20% sits in the top ten. Sequencing was carried out using peripheral blood. The receptors derive from an elderly woman with active or convalescent COVID-19. Each CDR3 is given with its conserved first and last residue. A D gene is named only where the DNA matches it firmly. Size tells how often a clone was seen (once, few, many) or the class of an expanded clone, and some rows leave it out.

TRBJ2-1	TRBV7-2	.	.	CASSLGPVNEQFF	TGTGCCAGCAGCTTAGGCCCGGTGAATGAGCAGTTCTTC
TRBJ2-5	TRBV6-5	TRBD1	.	CASSPTGDRGETQYF	TGTGCCAGCAGTCCCACCGGGGACAGGGGTGAGACCCAGTACTTC
TRBJ2-7	TRBV7-2	.	.	CASRGQILSYEQYF	TGTGCCAGCCGAGGACAGATACTCTCCTACGAGCAGTACTTC
TRBJ2-1	TRBV5-1	TRBD2	.	CASSLGLAGGNEQFF	TGCGCCAGCAGCTTGGGACTAGCGGGGGGCAATGAGCAGTTCTTC
TRBJ2-5	TRBV7-6	TRBD2	.	CASSRGLAGDETQYF	TGTGCCAGCAGCCGGGGACTAGCGGGAGACGAGACCCAGTACTTC
TRBJ2-1	TRBV6-2/TRBV6-3	.	.	CASSYSRGGLNNEQFF	TGTGCCAGCAGTTACTCGAGGGGGGGTTTAAACAATGAGCAGTTCTTC
TRBJ1-2	TRBV7-9	.	.	CASSPSAAGNYGYTF	TGTGCCAGCAGCCCGTCGGCTGCAGGGAACTATGGCTACACCTTC
TRBJ1-5	TRBV6-2/TRBV6-3	.	.	CASSHRQGNQPQHF	TGTGCCAGCAGTCATAGACAGGGCAATCAGCCCCAGCATTTT
TRBJ1-2	TRBV19	TRBD1	.	CASSATGPSVGYTF	TGTGCCAGTAGTGCGACAGGGCCCTCAGTAGGCTACACCTTC
TRBJ1-2	TRBV7-2	TRBD1	.	CASSLTGQGGYTF	TGTGCCAGCAGCTTAACCGGACAGGGCGGCTACACCTTC
TRBJ2-7	TRBV10-3	.	once	CAISDRSISYEQYF	TGTGCCATCAGTGACAGGTCTATCTCCTACGAGCAGTACTTC
TRBJ2-7	TRBV3-1/TRBV3-2	TRBD2	.	CASSQSSGRSDEQYF	TGTGCCAGCAGCCAATCTAGCGGGAGGTCTGACGAGCAGTACTTC
TRBJ2-2	TRBV5-1	.	once	CASSFQNTGELFF	TGCGCCAGCAGCTTCCAGAACACCGGGGAGCTGTTTTTT
TRBJ1-2	TRBV9	TRBD1	once	CASSGRDRVGGYTF	TGTGCCAGCAGCGGCCGGGACAGGGTTGGTGGCTACACCTTC
TRBJ1-2	TRBV12-3/TRBV12-4	TRBD1	.	CASSADRGPGYTF	TGTGCCAGCAGTGCCGACAGGGGGCCTGGCTACACCTTC
TRBJ1-5	TRBV5-8	.	few	CASSLLGVQPQHF	TGTGCCAGCAGCCTGCTGGGCGTCCAGCCCCAGCATTTT
TRBJ1-2	TRBV24-1	.	.	CATSDFSSGYTF	TGTGCCACCAGTGATTTTTCATCTGGCTACACCTTC
TRBJ1-2	TRBV11-3	TRBD1	.	CASSMGQGAGYTF	TGTGCCAGCAGCATGGGACAGGGGGCTGGCTACACCTTC
TRBJ2-7	TRBV4-1	.	.	CASSQGAGWEQYF	TGCGCCAGCAGCCAAGGGGCAGGGTGGGAGCAGTACTTC
TRBJ1-2	TRBV5-6	TRBD1	.	CASSPDRTGVGYGYTF	TGTGCCAGCAGCCCCGACCGGACAGGGGTGGGCTATGGCTACACCTTC
TRBJ2-3	TRBV3-1/TRBV3-2	TRBD2	.	CASSLSGTSGSTDTQYF	TGTGCCAGCAGCTTATCCGGGACTAGCGGGAGTACAGATACGCAGTATTTT
TRBJ2-2	TRBV9	.	.	CASSVTTNTGELFF	TGTGCCAGCAGCGTAACAACGAACACCGGGGAGCTGTTTTTT
TRBJ1-2	TRBV19	.	.	CASSIRDYPYGYTF	TGTGCCAGTAGTATTAGGGACTATCCCTATGGCTACACCTTC
TRBJ2-7	TRBV6-5	.	.	CASSYTVQGVFEQYF	TGTGCCAGCAGTTACACGGTACAGGGAGTCTTCGAGCAGTACTTC
TRBJ1-6	TRBV7-3	.	.	CASSLGGHDSPLHF	TGTGCCAGCAGCTTAGGAGGGCACGATTCACCCCTCCACTTT
TRBJ1-1	TRBV2	.	.	CASSGRQRNTEAFF	TGTGCCAGCAGTGGACGACAGAGGAACACTGAAGCTTTCTTT
TRBJ2-2	TRBV6-5	.	.	CASGPMLRNTGELFF	TGTGCCAGCGGGCCCATGTTGAGGAACACCGGGGAGCTGTTTTTT
TRBJ1-1	TRBV29-1	TRBD1	.	CSVDLTGAAFF	TGCAGCGTTGACTTGACAGGGGCGGCTTTCTTT
TRBJ1-2	TRBV11-3	.	.	CASSLGAGENYGYTF	TGTGCCAGCAGCTTAGGGGCAGGGGAGAACTATGGCTACACCTTC
TRBJ2-7	TRBV27	.	.	CASSLFPDRSYEQYF	TGTGCCAGCAGTTTATTCCCGGACAGATCCTACGAGCAGTACTTC